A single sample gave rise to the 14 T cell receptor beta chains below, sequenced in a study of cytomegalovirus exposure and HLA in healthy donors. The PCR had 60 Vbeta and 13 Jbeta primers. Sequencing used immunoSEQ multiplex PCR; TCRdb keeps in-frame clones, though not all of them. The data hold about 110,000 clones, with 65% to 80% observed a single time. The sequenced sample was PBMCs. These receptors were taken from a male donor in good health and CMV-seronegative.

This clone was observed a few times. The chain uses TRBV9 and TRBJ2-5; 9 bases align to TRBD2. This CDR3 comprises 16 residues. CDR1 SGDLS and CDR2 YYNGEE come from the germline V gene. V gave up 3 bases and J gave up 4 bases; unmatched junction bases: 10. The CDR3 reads CASSATSGGKTETQYF. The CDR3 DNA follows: TGTGCCAGCAGCGCGACTAGCGGAGGAAAGACAGAGACCCAGTACTTC. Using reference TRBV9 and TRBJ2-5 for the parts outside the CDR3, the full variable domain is DSGVTQTPKHLITATGQRVTLRCSPRSGDLSVYWYQQSLDQGLQFLIQYYNGEERAKGNILERFSAQQFPDLHSELNLSSLELGDSALYFCASSATSGGKTETQYFGPGTRLLVL.

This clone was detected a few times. For the CDR3, the DNA is TGTGCCAGCAGCCAAGCAGGGGGCTCTGGGGCCAACGTCCTGACTTTC. Translated: CASSQAGGSGANVLTF. This chain joins TRBV4-2 and TRBJ2-6; TRBD1 aligns across 7 bases. V lost 1 base, J lost 0 bases, and 0 bases stayed unmatched. The CDR3 length is 16 residues. Germline V gives CDR1 LGHNA, CDR2 YNFKEQ.

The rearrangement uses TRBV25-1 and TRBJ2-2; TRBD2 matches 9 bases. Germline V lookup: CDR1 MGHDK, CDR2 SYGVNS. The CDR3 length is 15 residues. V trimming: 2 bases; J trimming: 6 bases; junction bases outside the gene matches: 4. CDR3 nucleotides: TGTGCCAGCAGTGAACGCCGGACTAGCGCCGGGGAGCTGTTTTTT. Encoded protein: CASSERRTSAGELFF.

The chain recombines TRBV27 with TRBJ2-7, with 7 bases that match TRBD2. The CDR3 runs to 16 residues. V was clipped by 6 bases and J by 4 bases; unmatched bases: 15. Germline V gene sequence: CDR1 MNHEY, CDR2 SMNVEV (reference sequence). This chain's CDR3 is CASSKWGVGSGYEQYF. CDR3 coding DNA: TGTGCCAGCAGCAAGTGGGGGGTGGGTAGCGGGTACGAGCAGTACTTC.

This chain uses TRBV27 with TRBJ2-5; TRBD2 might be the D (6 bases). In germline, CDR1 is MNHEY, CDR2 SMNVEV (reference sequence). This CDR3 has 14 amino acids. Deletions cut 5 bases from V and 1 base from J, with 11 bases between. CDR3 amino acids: CASSPPGLQETQYF. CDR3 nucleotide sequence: TGTGCCAGCAGTCCCCCGGGACTCCAAGAGACCCAGTACTTC.

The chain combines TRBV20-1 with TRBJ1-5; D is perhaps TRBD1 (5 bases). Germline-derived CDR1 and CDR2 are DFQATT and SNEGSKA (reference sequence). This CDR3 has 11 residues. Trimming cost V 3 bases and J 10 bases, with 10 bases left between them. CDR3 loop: CSASATDPQHF. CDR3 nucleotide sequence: TGCAGTGCTAGTGCGACAGATCCCCAGCATTTT.

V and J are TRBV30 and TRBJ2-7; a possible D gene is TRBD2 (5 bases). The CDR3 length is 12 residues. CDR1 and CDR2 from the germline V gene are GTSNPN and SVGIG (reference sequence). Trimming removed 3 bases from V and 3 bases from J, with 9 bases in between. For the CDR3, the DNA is TGTGCCTGGAGCGAGGGCCTCTACGAGCAGTACTTC. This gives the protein CAWSEGLYEQYF.

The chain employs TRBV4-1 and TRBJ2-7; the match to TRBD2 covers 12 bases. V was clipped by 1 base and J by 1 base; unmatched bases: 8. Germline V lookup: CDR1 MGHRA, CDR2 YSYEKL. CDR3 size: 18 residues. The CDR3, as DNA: TGCGCCAGCAGCCAAGGTCCTAGCGGGAGGGCCCAATCCTACGAGCAGTACTTC. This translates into CASSQGPSGRAQSYEQYF.

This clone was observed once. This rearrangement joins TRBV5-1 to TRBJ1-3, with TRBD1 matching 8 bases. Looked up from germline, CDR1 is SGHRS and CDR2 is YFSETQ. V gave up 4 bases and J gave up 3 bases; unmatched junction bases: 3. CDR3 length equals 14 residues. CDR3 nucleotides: TGCGCCAGCAGCCGTGACAGGGGTGGAAACACCATATATTTT. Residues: CASSRDRGGNTIYF.

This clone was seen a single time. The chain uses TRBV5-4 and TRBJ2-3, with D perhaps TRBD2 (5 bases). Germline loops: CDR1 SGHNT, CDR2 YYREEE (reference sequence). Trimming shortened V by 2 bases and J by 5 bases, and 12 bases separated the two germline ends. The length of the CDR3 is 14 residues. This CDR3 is CASSFPSAGDTQYF. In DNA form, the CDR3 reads TGTGCCAGCAGCTTCCCCTCGGCGGGAGATACGCAGTATTTT.

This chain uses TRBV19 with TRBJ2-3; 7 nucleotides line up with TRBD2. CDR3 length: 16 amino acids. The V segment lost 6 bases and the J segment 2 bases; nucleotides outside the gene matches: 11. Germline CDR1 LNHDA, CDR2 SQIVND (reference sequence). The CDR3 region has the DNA TGTGCCAGTAGCAAACTAGCGACGCTCTCCACAGATACGCAGTATTTT. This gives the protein CASSKLATLSTDTQYF.

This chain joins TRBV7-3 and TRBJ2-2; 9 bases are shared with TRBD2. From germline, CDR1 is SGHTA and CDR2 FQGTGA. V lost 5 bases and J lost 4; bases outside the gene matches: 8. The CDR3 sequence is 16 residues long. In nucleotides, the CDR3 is TGTGCCAGCAGCCCCTTGGCGGGAGGGGGCACCGGGGAGCTGTTTTTT. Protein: CASSPLAGGGTGELFF.

The CDR3: CASGTVNTEAFF. The CDR3, as DNA: TGTGCCAGCGGGACAGTGAACACTGAAGCTTTCTTT. V is TRBV2 and J is TRBJ1-1; 7 bases agree with TRBD1. The CDR3 loop spans 12 amino acids. CDR1 is SNHLY, CDR2 FYNNEI, per germline. The V gene end was trimmed by 8 bases and the J gene end by 0 bases; junction bases not matched to a gene: 0.

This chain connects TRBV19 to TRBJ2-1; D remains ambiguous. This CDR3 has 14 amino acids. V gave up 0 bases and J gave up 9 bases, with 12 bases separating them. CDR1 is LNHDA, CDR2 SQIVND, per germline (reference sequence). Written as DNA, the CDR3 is TGTGCCAGTAGTATAGACCAAGCTTCGGGTGAGCAGTTCTTC. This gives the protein CASSIDQASGEQFF.